This T cell receptor beta chain comes out of a study of blood T cell repertoires in COVID-19. In the study overall: The origin of the acute and convalescent COVID-19 samples was the United States, Italy and Spain. The cDNA or gDNA used as material had been derived from T cells, B-cell-depleted T cells, or PBMCs.

Measured with immunoSEQ multiplex PCR; TCRdb has only the in-frame clones, and not every one. The repertoire holds about 160,000 clones, 81% seen once, with 8% to 13% in the top ten. There are 18 residues in the CDR3. The sample was peripheral blood. The chain is built from TRBV21-1 and TRBJ2-7; TRBD1, the table's D call, lacks a check against the DNA. TRBV21-1 is a documented pseudogene. The sequence derives from a man aged 55 to 70 with active or convalescent COVID-19. The CDR3, as DNA: TGTGCCAGCAGCAAATCGTCAGGGTGGGAAGGAATACCCTACGAGCAGTACTTC. This translates into CASSKSSGWEGIPYEQYF.